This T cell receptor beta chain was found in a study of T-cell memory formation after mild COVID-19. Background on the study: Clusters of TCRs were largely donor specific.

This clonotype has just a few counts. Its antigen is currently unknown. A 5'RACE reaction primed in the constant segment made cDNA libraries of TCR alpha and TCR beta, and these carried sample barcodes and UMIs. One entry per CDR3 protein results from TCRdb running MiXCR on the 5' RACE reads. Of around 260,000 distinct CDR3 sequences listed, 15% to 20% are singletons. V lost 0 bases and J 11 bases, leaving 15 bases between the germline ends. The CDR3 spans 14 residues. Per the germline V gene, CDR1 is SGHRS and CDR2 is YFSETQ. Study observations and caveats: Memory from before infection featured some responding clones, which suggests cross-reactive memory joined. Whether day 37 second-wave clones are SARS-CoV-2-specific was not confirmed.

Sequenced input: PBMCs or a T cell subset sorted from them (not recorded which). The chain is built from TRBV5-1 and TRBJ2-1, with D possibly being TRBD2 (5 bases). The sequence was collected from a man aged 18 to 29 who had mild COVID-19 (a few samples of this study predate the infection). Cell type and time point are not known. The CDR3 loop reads CASSLEVSTGKQFF. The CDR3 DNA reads TGCGCCAGCAGCTTGGAGGTATCCACGGGGAAGCAGTTCTTC. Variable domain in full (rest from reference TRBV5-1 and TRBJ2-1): KAGVTQTPRYLIKTRGQQVTLSCSPISGHRSVSWYQQTPGQGLQFLFEYFSETQRNKGNFPGRFSGRQFSNSRSEMNVSTLELGDSALYLCASSLEVSTGKQFFGPGTRLTVL.